This TCR beta chain came from a study of blood T cell repertoires in COVID-19. For the study at large: Samples came from the United States, Italy and Spain, spanning acute and convalescent COVID-19. T cells, B-cell-depleted T cells, or PBMCs provided the cDNA or gDNA that served as material.

Authors' methods: Estimation of nucleated cell counts relied on the amplification of reference gene primers. Here immunoSEQ multiplex PCR was the method, and the copy in TCRdb shows in-frame clones only, minus some. That table is the source of V, J and clone size, and D and trimming were worked out from the DNA. The sample has roughly 200,000 clones; 85% to 90% are singletons. Per germline, CDR1 SGHRS and CDR2 YFSETQ. This CDR3 contains 14 residues. The germline V and J ends were trimmed by 7 bases and 3 bases, with 16 bases remaining between them. This receptor was taken from a woman aged 55-70 years with acute or convalescent COVID-19. This chain uses TRBV5-1 with TRBJ1-2; D gene unclear. The specimen sequenced was peripheral blood. The CDR3, as DNA: TGCGCCAGCCCCCCCGGGGTCCGGGACTATGGCTACACCTTC. Encoded protein: CASPPGVRDYGYTF.